This T cell receptor (beta chain) was documented in a study of PD-1 blockade in classical Hodgkin lymphoma. There was relapse after autologous stem cell transplantation in every patient, and there was variation in brentuximab vedotin exposure. A single count supports this clone. Unmatched junction bases numbered 4, after V lost 3 bases and J lost 4 bases. Germline lookup yields CDR1 ENHRY and CDR2 SYGVKD. This CDR3 is 15 amino acids long. TCRdb's table, derived via immunoSEQ multiplex PCR, lists solely in-frame clones and lacks some. The sample carries about 72,000 clones, 85% to 95% recorded once. Source: peripheral blood mononuclear cells (PBMCs), taken at baseline. The sequence derives from a human donor with classical Hodgkin lymphoma. This chain joins TRBV10-3 and TRBJ2-2, with TRBD1 matching over 8 bases. The CDR3 region is CAISDRGRTTGELFF. The CDR3 DNA is TGTGCCATCAGTGACAGGGGGCGTACCACCGGGGAGCTGTTTTTT.